The 3 T cell receptor beta chains below were found in one sample sequenced in a study of blood T cells in healthy people across ages. A second PCR of roughly 7 to 11 cycles used a sample-barcoded 5' primer and a J-beta primer mix. MiXCR, run by TCRdb on the 5' RACE reads, gives a single entry per CDR3 protein. The profile shows around 790,000 distinct CDR3 sequences, around 42% of them singletons. Sequenced input: blood. These receptors originate from a man aged 60-69 years in good health.

This clonotype was counted a few times. The chain couples TRBV6-2 or TRBV6-3 to TRBJ2-1; D is uncertain. This CDR3 region has 18 residues. Germline CDR1 is MNHEY and CDR2 is SVGEGT. V was trimmed by 0 bases and J by 0 bases, leaving 15 bases between them. CDR3 amino acids: CASSYSIGSAGSYNEQFF. DNA for the CDR3: TGTGCCAGCAGTTACTCGATTGGGTCGGCAGGCTCCTACAATGAGCAGTTCTTC.

The V and J genes are TRBV9 and TRBJ2-3, with D maybe TRBD2 (5 bases). The germline V and J ends were trimmed by 0 bases and 0 bases, with 11 bases remaining between them. Germline CDR1 SGDLS, CDR2 YYNGEE. There are 16 residues in the CDR3. The CDR3 spells CASSVAWTSSTDTQYF. As DNA, the CDR3 is TGTGCCAGCAGCGTAGCCTGGACTTCTAGCACAGATACGCAGTATTTT.

The chain employs TRBV4-1 and TRBJ2-3; D not resolved. This CDR3 is 12 amino acids long. Trimming took 0 bases from V and 10 from J, leaving 8 bases between them. Germline CDR1 reads MGHRA; CDR2 reads YSYEKL. DNA for the CDR3: TGCGCCAGCAGCCAAGATGGTTCAGCGCAGTATTTT. It specifies CASSQDGSAQYF.